This entry describes one T cell receptor (beta chain). MiXCR, applied by TCRdb to the reads, yields one record per CDR3 protein. The sample lists some 400,000 distinct CDR3 sequences; roughly 31% were seen once. The sample originates from a study of T cell repertoires in cytomegalovirus infection. The CDR3 totals 14 residues. CDR1 is MNHEY and CDR2 is SMNVEV in the germline V gene (reference sequence). The ends were cut back, 5 bases at V and 2 bases at J, with 13 bases in the middle. This receptor was identified in a human donor in good health (CMV status not recorded). Some clones in this sample may be carry-over from other donors' samples. The chain carries TRBV27 and TRBJ2-7, with a possible D match to TRBD2 (5 bases). The sample taken for sequencing was PBMCs. The CDR3 region is CASSSLAFTYEQYF. Here the CDR3 DNA reads TGTGCCAGCAGTAGCCTAGCCTTTACCTACGAGCAGTACTTC.